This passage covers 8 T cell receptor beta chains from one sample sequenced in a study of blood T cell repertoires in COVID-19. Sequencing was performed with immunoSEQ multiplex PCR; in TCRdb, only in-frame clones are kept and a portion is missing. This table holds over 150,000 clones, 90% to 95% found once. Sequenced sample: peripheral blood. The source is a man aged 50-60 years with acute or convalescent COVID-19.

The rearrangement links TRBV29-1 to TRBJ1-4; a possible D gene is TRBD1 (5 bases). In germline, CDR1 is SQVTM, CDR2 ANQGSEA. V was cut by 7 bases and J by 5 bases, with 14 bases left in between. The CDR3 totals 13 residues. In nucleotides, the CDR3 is TGCAGCGCCCAGGGATCGGTGAATGAAAAACTGTTTTTT. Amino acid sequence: CSAQGSVNEKLFF.

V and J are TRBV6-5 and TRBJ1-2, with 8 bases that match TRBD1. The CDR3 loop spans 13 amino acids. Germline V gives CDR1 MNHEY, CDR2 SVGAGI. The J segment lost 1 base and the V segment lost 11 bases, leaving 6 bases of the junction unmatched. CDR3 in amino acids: CAGQQGDNYGYTF. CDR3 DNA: TGTGCCGGTCAACAGGGGGATAACTATGGCTACACCTTC.

In DNA, the CDR3 is TGTGCCAGCAGTGGACTACGGACAGGCCGAAATCAGCCCCAGCATTTT. Its protein is CASSGLRTGRNQPQHF. This chain joins TRBV6-2 or TRBV6-3 and TRBJ1-5, with 7 bases that match TRBD1. CDR3 length equals 16 residues. The junction had 11 bases not matched to a gene; V was cut back by 5 bases and J by 4 bases. Germline CDR1 is MNHEY and CDR2 is SVGEGT.

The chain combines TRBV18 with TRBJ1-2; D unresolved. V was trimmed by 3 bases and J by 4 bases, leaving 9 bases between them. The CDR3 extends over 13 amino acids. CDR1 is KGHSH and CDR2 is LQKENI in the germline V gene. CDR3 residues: CASSPEVLYGYTF. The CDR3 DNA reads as TGTGCCAGCTCACCCGAGGTACTCTATGGCTACACCTTC.

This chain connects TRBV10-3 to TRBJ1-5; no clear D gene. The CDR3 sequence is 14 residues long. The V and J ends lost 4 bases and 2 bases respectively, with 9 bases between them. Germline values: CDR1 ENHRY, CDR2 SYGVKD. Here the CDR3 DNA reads TGTGCCATCAGTGCGCTCGGAGGCAATCAGCCCCAGCATTTT. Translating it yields CAISALGGNQPQHF.

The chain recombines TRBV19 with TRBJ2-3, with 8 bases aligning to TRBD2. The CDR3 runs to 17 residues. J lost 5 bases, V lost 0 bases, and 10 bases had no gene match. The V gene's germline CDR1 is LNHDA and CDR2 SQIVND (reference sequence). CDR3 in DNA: TGTGCCAGTAGTATAGAGTTCGGGGGGGCCTTCTTAGATACGCAGTATTTT. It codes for CASSIEFGGAFLDTQYF. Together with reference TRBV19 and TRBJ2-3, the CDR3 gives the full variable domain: DGGITQSPKYLFRKEGQNVTLSCEQNLNHDAMYWYRQDPGQGLRLIYYSQIVNDFQKGDIAEGYSVSREKKESFPLTVTSAQKNPTAFYLCASSIEFGGAFLDTQYFGPGTRLTVL.

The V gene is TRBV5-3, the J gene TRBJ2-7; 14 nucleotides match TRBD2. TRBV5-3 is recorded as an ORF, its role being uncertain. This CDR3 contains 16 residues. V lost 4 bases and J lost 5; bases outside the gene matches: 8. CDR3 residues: CARSLRPGLAGDEQYF. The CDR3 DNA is TGTGCCAGAAGCCTAAGACCGGGACTAGCGGGAGACGAGCAGTACTTC.

CDR3 nucleotide sequence: TGCAGTGCTAGCCCCTGGGGCGCGCAGTACTTC. Its protein is CSASPWGAQYF. The V gene is TRBV20-1, the J gene TRBJ2-7, with D possibly being TRBD1 (5 bases). V dropped 3 bases and J dropped 9 bases, with 12 bases sitting between them. The CDR3 has 11 amino acids. Germline V CDR1 and CDR2: DFQATT, SNEGSKA (reference sequence).